The 16 T cell receptor beta chains presented below share a single source sample, sequenced in a study of early T cells in non-severe SARS-CoV-2 infection. TCRdb passed the 5' RACE reads through MiXCR, listing each CDR3 protein once. The table lists about 60,000 distinct CDR3 sequences, around 6% of them singletons. Sequenced sample: whole blood. The receptors shown here come from an adult who was a healthcare worker with PCR-confirmed SARS-CoV-2 infection or an uninfected control (not recorded which).

The table lists this clonotype with a few counts. The chain has TRBV12-3 or TRBV12-4 and TRBJ1-1; D remains ambiguous. This CDR3 region has 13 residues. V was pared by 7 bases and J by 2 bases, with 11 bases between. In DNA, the CDR3 is TGTGCCAGCACCGGAACAAGAAACACTGAAGCTTTCTTT. Amino acid sequence: CASTGTRNTEAFF.

The table lists this clonotype with many counts. V and J are TRBV20-1 and TRBJ1-1; 9 bases line up with TRBD1. The CDR3 extends over 15 amino acids. Germline lookup yields CDR1 DFQATT and CDR2 SNEGSKA (reference sequence). V lost 4 bases to trimming and J lost 2 bases; unmatched junction nucleotides: 8. The CDR3 reads CSAMGQGHTNTEAFF. The CDR3 coding sequence is TGCAGTGCTATGGGACAGGGCCACACCAACACTGAAGCTTTCTTT.

This clonotype has ten or more counts. V is TRBV20-1 and J is TRBJ1-1, with D perhaps TRBD1 (5 bases). Germline V gene data show CDR1 as DFQATT and CDR2 as SNEGSKA (reference sequence). This CDR3 contains 12 residues. Trimming removed 5 bases at V and 6 bases at J, with 13 bases between. In nucleotides, the CDR3 is TGCAGTGCTTCGGGGCTCGAGGCTGAAGCTTTCTTT. Translation: CSASGLEAEAFF.

This clonotype was detected ten times or more. The gene calls are TRBV6-6 and TRBJ1-2; no reliable D call. Trimming pared 0 bases from V and 8 bases from J, leaving 16 bases between. The CDR3 covers 15 residues. Germline CDR1 is MNHNY and CDR2 is SVGAGI (reference sequence). This CDR3 reads CASSYSSLGHQGYTF. In nucleotides, the CDR3 is TGTGCCAGCAGTTACTCGAGTCTGGGTCATCAGGGCTACACCTTC.

This clonotype was recorded at least ten times. The V and J genes are TRBV20-1 and TRBJ2-7, with D tentatively TRBD1 (5 bases). CDR1 and CDR2 from the germline V gene are DFQATT and SNEGSKA (reference sequence). Trimming took off 2 bases at V and 6 bases at J, with 11 bases between the two ends. CDR3 size: 12 residues. The CDR3 here is CSARLSGAEQYF. The CDR3 DNA reads TGCAGTGCTAGACTGTCTGGGGCCGAGCAGTACTTC.

The J gene is TRBJ2-5, the V gene TRBV27; the D gene could be TRBD1 or TRBD2 (5 bases each). Trimming stripped 3 bases from V and 4 bases from J, with 9 bases between. The germline V gene encodes CDR1 MNHEY and CDR2 SMNVEV (reference sequence). The CDR3 runs to 13 residues. The CDR3 nucleotides read TGTGCCAGCAGTTTGGGGGTTTCAGAGACCCAGTACTTC. The encoded protein is CASSLGVSETQYF.

Many counts were recorded for this clonotype. The chain combines TRBV15 with TRBJ1-2; 7 nucleotides match TRBD1. The ends lost 1 base at V and 8 bases at J; junction bases unmatched: 10. The CDR3 consists of 15 residues. In germline, CDR1 is LNHNV, CDR2 YYDKDF (reference sequence). The CDR3 DNA follows: TGTGCCACCAGCAGAGCTCCCGGGACAGAGAGCGGCTACACCTTC. This encodes CATSRAPGTESGYTF.

This clonotype has a count of ten or more. The chain recombines TRBV10-3 with TRBJ2-1, with TRBD1 matching 7 bases. The length of the CDR3 is 13 residues. Trimming at V came to 11 bases and at J to 8 bases, leaving 12 bases not matched to a gene. The V gene's germline CDR1 is ENHRY and CDR2 SYGVKD. The CDR3 coding sequence is TGTGCCGTCTCTCCGGGACAGCCCGATGAGCAGTTCTTC. Translating it yields CAVSPGQPDEQFF.

In this sample, this clonotype turned up many times. The CDR3 DNA reads TGCAGCGTTGAAGATGCGGGACAGGTGGTGCAGTACTTC. It is translated as CSVEDAGQVVQYF. The chain recombines TRBV29-1 with TRBJ2-7; 8 positions match TRBD1. Germline lookup yields CDR1 SQVTM and CDR2 ANQGSEA. The CDR3 spans 13 residues. V shed 0 bases and J 9 bases; nucleotides not matched to a gene: 7.

There are a few counts of this clonotype. The chain employs TRBV27 and TRBJ1-1; D remains ambiguous. The CDR3 contains 15 residues. CDR1 and CDR2 (germline): MNHEY, SMNVEV (reference sequence). Deletions cut 5 bases from V and 0 bases from J, with 13 bases between. CDR3 DNA: TGTGCCAGCAGTGCCACAAGAAGGATGAACACTGAAGCTTTCTTT. This encodes CASSATRRMNTEAFF.

The rearrangement joins TRBV3-1 to TRBJ1-5; D uncertain. Trimming left V 5 bases short and J 1 base short, with 9 bases between. Germline CDR1 LGHDT, CDR2 YNNKEL (reference sequence). The CDR3 covers 14 residues. The CDR3 spells CASSDRRSNQPQHF. The CDR3 bases are TGTGCCAGCAGCGACCGTAGGAGCAATCAGCCCCAGCATTTT.

This clonotype was picked up a small number of times. The V gene is TRBV5-6, the J gene TRBJ2-7; a weak D match, TRBD2 (6 bases). CDR1 SGHDT and CDR2 YYEEEE come from the germline V gene. The CDR3 runs to 16 residues. Trimming stripped 4 bases from V and 0 bases from J, with 17 bases between. The DNA for the CDR3 is TGTGCCAGCAGCCCGGTTGGAGCGGGCCGCTCCTACGAGCAGTACTTC. Translating it yields CASSPVGAGRSYEQYF.

V usage is TRBV29-1 and J usage is TRBJ2-7; D is unresolved. Germline values: CDR1 SQVTM, CDR2 ANQGSEA. The CDR3 covers 13 residues. V dropped 3 bases and J dropped 7 bases, with 16 bases sitting between them. The CDR3 loop reads CSVEQSRFREQYF. For the CDR3, the DNA is TGCAGCGTTGAGCAGAGCAGGTTTCGGGAGCAGTACTTC.

V and J are TRBV24-1 and TRBJ1-2; D uncertain. CDR1 and CDR2 (germline): KGHDR, SFDVKD. Trimming cost V 3 bases and J 8 bases, with 12 bases left between them. The CDR3 length is 13 residues. The CDR3 region is CATSDGGREGYTF. The CDR3 DNA sequence: TGTGCCACCAGTGATGGAGGGAGGGAAGGCTACACCTTC.

The chain joins TRBV5-1 to TRBJ2-3; D may correspond to TRBD1 or TRBD2 (5 bases each). Trimming took off 0 bases at V and 6 bases at J, with 8 bases between the two ends. The CDR3 has 13 residues. CDR1 SGHRS and CDR2 YFSETQ come from the germline V gene. As DNA, the CDR3 is TGCGCCAGCAGCTTGGCCGGGACGGATACGCAGTATTTT. It is translated as CASSLAGTDTQYF. Variable domain in full (rest from reference TRBV5-1 and TRBJ2-3): KAGVTQTPRYLIKTRGQQVTLSCSPISGHRSVSWYQQTPGQGLQFLFEYFSETQRNKGNFPGRFSGRQFSNSRSEMNVSTLELGDSALYLCASSLAGTDTQYFGPGTRLTVL.

This clonotype was recorded at least ten times. The chain is built from TRBV5-5 and TRBJ2-1; D possibly corresponds to TRBD2 (6 bases). Trimming cost V 3 bases and J 4 bases, with 14 bases left between them. CDR3 length: 15 amino acids. Per the germline V gene, CDR1 is SGHKS and CDR2 is YYEKEE (reference sequence). The CDR3 bases are TGTGCCAGCAGCTATCGACTAGAAACTTACAATGAGCAGTTCTTC. It specifies CASSYRLETYNEQFF.